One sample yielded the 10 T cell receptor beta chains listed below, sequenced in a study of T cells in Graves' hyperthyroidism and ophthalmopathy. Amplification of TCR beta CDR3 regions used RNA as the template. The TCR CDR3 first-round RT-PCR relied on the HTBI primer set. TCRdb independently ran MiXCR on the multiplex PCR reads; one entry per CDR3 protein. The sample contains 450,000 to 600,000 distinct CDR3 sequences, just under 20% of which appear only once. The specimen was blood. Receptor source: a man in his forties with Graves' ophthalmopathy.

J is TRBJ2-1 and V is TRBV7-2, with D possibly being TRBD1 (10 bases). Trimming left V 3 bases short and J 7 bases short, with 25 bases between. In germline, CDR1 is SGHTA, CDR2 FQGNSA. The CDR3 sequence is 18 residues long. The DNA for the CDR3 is TGTGCCAGCAGCTTTACCGGGACAGGGGCGGGAGGGCGGAATGAGCAGTTCTTC. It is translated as CASSFTGTGAGGRNEQFF.

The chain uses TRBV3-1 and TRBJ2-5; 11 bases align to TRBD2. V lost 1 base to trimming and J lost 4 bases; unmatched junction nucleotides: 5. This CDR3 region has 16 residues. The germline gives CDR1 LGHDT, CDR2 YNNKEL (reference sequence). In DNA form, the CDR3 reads TGTGCCAGCAGCCAAGGGGTAGCGGGGGGGCGAGAGACCCAGTACTTC. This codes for CASSQGVAGGRETQYF.

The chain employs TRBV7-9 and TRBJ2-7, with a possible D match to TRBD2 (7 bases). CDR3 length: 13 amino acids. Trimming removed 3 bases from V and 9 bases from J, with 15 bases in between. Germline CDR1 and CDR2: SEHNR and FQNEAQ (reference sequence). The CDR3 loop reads CASSFSIGGLQYF. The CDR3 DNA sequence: TGTGCCAGCAGCTTCTCGATCGGGGGGCTGCAGTACTTC.

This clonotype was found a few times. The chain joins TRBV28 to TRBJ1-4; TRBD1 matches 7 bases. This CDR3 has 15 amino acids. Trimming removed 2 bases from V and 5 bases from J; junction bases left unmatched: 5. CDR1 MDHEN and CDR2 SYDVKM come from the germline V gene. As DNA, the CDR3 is TGTGCCAGCAGTTTAAGTGGCAGGGGGAATGAAAAACTGTTTTTT. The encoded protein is CASSLSGRGNEKLFF. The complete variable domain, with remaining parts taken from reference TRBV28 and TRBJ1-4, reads DVKVTQSSRYLVKRTGEKVFLECVQDMDHENMFWYRQDPGLGLRLIYFSYDVKMKEKGDIPEGYSVSREKKERFSLILESASTNQTSMYLCASSLSGRGNEKLFFGSGTQLSVL.

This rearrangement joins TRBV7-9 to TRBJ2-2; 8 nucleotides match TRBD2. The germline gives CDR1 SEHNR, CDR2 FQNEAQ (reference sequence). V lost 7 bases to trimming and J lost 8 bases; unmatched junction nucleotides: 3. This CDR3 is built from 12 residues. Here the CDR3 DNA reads TGTGCCAGCACCCCTAGCGGGGGGGAGCTGTTTTTT. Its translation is CASTPSGGELFF.

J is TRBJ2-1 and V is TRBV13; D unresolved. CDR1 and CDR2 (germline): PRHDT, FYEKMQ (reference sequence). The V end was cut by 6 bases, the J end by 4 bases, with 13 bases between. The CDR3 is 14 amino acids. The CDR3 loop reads CASRDGGPYNEQFF. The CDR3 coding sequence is TGTGCCAGCAGAGATGGCGGCCCTTACAATGAGCAGTTCTTC. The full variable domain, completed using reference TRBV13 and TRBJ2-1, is AAGVIQSPRHLIKEKRETATLKCYPIPRHDTVYWYQQGPGQDPQFLISFYEKMQSDKGSIPDRFSAQQFSDYHSELNMSSLELGDSALYFCASRDGGPYNEQFFGPGTRLTVL.

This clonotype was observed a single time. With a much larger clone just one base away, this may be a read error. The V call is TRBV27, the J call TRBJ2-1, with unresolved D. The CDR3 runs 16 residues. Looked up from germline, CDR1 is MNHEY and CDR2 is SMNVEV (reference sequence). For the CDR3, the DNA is TGTGCCAGCAATTTATCTTCGAATTGGGCTATTTATGAGCAGTTCTTC. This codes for CASNLSSNWAIYEQFF.

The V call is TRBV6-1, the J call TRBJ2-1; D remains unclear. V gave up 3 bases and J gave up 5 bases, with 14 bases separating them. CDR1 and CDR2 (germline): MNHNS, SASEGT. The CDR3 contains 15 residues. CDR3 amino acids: CASSEMYGPNNEQFF. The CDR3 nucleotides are TGTGCCAGCAGTGAGATGTATGGGCCCAACAATGAGCAGTTCTTC.

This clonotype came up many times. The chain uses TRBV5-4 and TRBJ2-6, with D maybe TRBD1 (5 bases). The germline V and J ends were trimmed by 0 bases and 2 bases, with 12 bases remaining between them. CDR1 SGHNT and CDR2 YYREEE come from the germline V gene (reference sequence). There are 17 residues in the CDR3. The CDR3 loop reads CASSLALQTAGANVLTF. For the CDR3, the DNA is TGTGCCAGCAGCTTGGCCTTGCAGACAGCTGGGGCCAACGTCCTGACTTTC.

The CDR3 DNA sequence: TGTGCCAGCAGAAGACAGGGGGTTGGAAACACCATATATTTT. It is translated as CASRRQGVGNTIYF. V is TRBV6-2 or TRBV6-3 and J is TRBJ1-3; 9 bases agree with TRBD1. The germline V gene encodes CDR1 MNHEY and CDR2 SVGEGT. V lost 6 bases and J lost 3; bases outside the gene matches: 3. The CDR3 loop spans 14 amino acids.